The next 19 T cell receptor beta chains were all read from a single sample in a study of blood T cell repertoires in COVID-19. TCRdb's table, derived via immunoSEQ multiplex PCR, lists solely in-frame clones and lacks some. The repertoire has some 210,000 clones, about 84% of them found once; the top ten carry 3.5% to 5.5%. The sample comprised PBMCs or T cells enriched from blood (not recorded which). These receptors originate from a man under 40 with acute COVID-19.

This clone turned up a few times. The chain uses TRBV6-1 and TRBJ1-1; a weak D match, TRBD1 (5 bases). Germline V gives CDR1 MNHNS, CDR2 SASEGT. The CDR3 spans 15 residues. The germline V and J ends were trimmed by 2 bases and 11 bases, with 21 bases remaining between them. In nucleotides, the CDR3 is TGTGCCAGCAGTGAACCCGGGGGTGAGGTCTACGGCGCTTTCTTT. Residues: CASSEPGGEVYGAFF.

The CDR3 nucleotides read TGTGCCAGCAGCCCCGGGGATACCTACGAGCAGTACTTC. Translating gives CASSPGDTYEQYF. The chain carries TRBV6-5 and TRBJ2-7, with D perhaps matching TRBD2 (5 bases). V was shortened by 6 bases and J by 2 bases, with 11 bases between the two germline ends. CDR3 size: 13 residues. Germline V gene data show CDR1 as MNHEY and CDR2 as SVGAGI.

V gene TRBV24-1 combines with J gene TRBJ1-2; D uncertain. Trimming stripped 0 bases from V and 7 bases from J, with 8 bases between. The CDR3 sequence is 13 residues long. Germline CDR1 reads KGHDR; CDR2 reads SFDVKD. The CDR3 DNA is TGTGCCACCAGTGATTTGAACAGTTTTGGCTACACCTTC. Amino acids: CATSDLNSFGYTF.

The rearrangement links TRBV5-4 to TRBJ2-7, with 10 bases identical to TRBD2. The V gene end was trimmed by 4 bases and the J gene end by 3 bases; junction bases not matched to a gene: 10. Germline-derived CDR1 and CDR2 are SGHNT and YYREEE (reference sequence). The CDR3 contains 16 residues. This chain's CDR3 is CASSGQFSGGRYEQYF. The CDR3 nucleotides are TGTGCCAGCAGCGGACAATTTAGCGGGGGGCGCTACGAGCAGTACTTC.

CDR3 sequence (DNA): TGTGCCAGCAGCCCGACTAGCGGGGGGGCCTCGGAGCAGTTCTTC. Translating it yields CASSPTSGGASEQFF. The chain carries TRBV7-9 and TRBJ2-1; the match to TRBD2 covers 14 bases. V gave up 5 bases and J gave up 10 bases; unmatched junction bases: 7. This CDR3 is 15 amino acids long. Per the germline V gene, CDR1 is SEHNR and CDR2 is FQNEAQ (reference sequence).

The genes are TRBV5-6 and TRBJ2-3; a weak D match, TRBD2 (6 bases). This CDR3 comprises 15 residues. Between the trimmed V and J ends, which lost 0 bases and 6 bases, there was a span of 14 bases. The V gene's germline CDR1 is SGHDT and CDR2 YYEEEE. CDR3 residues: CASSLGGGVQDTQYF. The CDR3 DNA reads TGTGCCAGCAGCTTGGGCGGCGGGGTGCAGGATACGCAGTATTTT.

The chain couples TRBV18 to TRBJ1-2; no definite D call. CDR3 length: 15 amino acids. Trimming cost V 4 bases and J 4 bases, with 16 bases left between them. Germline CDR1 and CDR2: KGHSH and LQKENI. For the CDR3, the DNA is TGTGCCAGCTCACTGAATGCGGGCATTGGCTATGGCTACACCTTC. Translated: CASSLNAGIGYGYTF.

The chain is built from TRBV7-3 and TRBJ2-7; D uncertain. The CDR3 runs 11 residues. Per the germline V gene, CDR1 is SGHTA and CDR2 is FQGTGA. V lost 5 bases, J lost 1 base, and 3 bases lay in between. CDR3 in amino acids: CASSPSYEQYF. The CDR3 DNA sequence: TGTGCCAGCAGCCCGTCCTACGAGCAGTACTTC. Combining the CDR3 with reference TRBV7-3 and TRBJ2-7 gives the whole variable domain GAGVSQTPSNKVTEKGKYVELRCDPISGHTALYWYRQSLGQGPEFLIYFQGTGAADDSGLPNDRFFAVRPEGSVSTLKIQRTERGDSAVYLCASSPSYEQYFGPGTRLTVT.

The rearrangement uses TRBV5-1 and TRBJ1-3; 7 nucleotides align to TRBD1. CDR1 is SGHRS and CDR2 is YFSETQ in the germline V gene. With 4 bases clipped from V and 10 bases from J, the junction kept 14 bases outside the gene matches. This CDR3 spans 15 amino acids. This CDR3 reads CASSPQGTVVDTIYF. DNA for the CDR3: TGCGCCAGCAGCCCACAGGGGACAGTCGTGGATACCATATATTTT.

This sequence joins TRBV5-5 and TRBJ1-2; D perhaps matches TRBD1 (5 bases). CDR1 and CDR2 (germline): SGHKS, YYEKEE (reference sequence). This CDR3 region has 16 residues. V lost 4 bases and J lost 1, with 17 bases in between. CDR3 sequence: CASSPLKGTYNYGYTF. CDR3 coding DNA: TGTGCCAGCAGCCCCCTGAAGGGGACTTATAACTATGGCTACACCTTC.

V usage is TRBV5-4 and J usage is TRBJ2-1; 8 positions agree with TRBD2. Germline CDR1 and CDR2: SGHNT and YYREEE (reference sequence). CDR3 length equals 13 residues. The trim removed 2 bases at V and 10 bases at J, leaving 5 bases unmatched. CDR3: CASSLPGLGEQFF. The DNA of the CDR3 is TGTGCCAGCAGCTTACCGGGACTAGGGGAGCAGTTCTTC.

The chain links TRBV5-4 to TRBJ2-7; weak D call: TRBD1 (5 bases). CDR1 and CDR2 (germline): SGHNT, YYREEE (reference sequence). The CDR3 loop spans 13 amino acids. V lost 10 bases and J 3 bases, leaving 17 bases between the germline ends. The CDR3 DNA reads as TGTGCCGCAAGTCTTCACAGGAGCTACGAGCAGTACTTC. Translating gives CAASLHRSYEQYF.

The chain recombines TRBV29-1 with TRBJ1-3; D is unclear. The V and J ends lost 6 bases and 2 bases respectively, with 5 bases between them. Germline V gene sequence: CDR1 SQVTM, CDR2 ANQGSEA. This CDR3 is built from 11 residues. The CDR3 DNA sequence: TGCAGCGTCCCAACTGGAAACACCATATATTTT. This gives the protein CSVPTGNTIYF.

This clone was observed a handful of times. This chain connects TRBV14 to TRBJ2-1; TRBD2 aligns across 10 bases. Trimming cost V 1 base and J 6 bases; bases outside gene matches: 3. In germline, CDR1 is SGHDN, CDR2 FVKESK. The CDR3 runs 15 residues. The CDR3 here is CASSQAAGGPNEQFF. CDR3 nucleotides: TGTGCCAGCAGCCAAGCAGCGGGGGGGCCCAATGAGCAGTTCTTC.

The V call is TRBV28, the J call TRBJ1-5; TRBD1 agrees at 8 bases. The CDR3 loop spans 16 amino acids. CDR1 is MDHEN and CDR2 is SYDVKM in the germline V gene. After removal of 8 bases from V and 0 bases from J, the junction contained 9 bases not matched to a gene. In nucleotides, the CDR3 is TGTGCCAGCGGCTTGACAGGGGCGGGTAGCAATCAGCCCCAGCATTTT. Encoded protein: CASGLTGAGSNQPQHF.

This clone was observed a few times. The J gene is TRBJ1-2, the V gene TRBV27, with 10 nucleotides matching TRBD1. CDR1 is MNHEY and CDR2 is SMNVEV in the germline V gene (reference sequence). V lost 5 bases to trimming and J lost 1 base; unmatched junction nucleotides: 13. CDR3 length: 18 amino acids. The CDR3 DNA reads as TGTGCCAGCAGTCCCCGTCCCGGGACAGGGGACTATAACTATGGCTACACCTTC. It is translated as CASSPRPGTGDYNYGYTF.

This clone was observed a single time. This rearrangement joins TRBV9 to TRBJ2-1; 14 nucleotides line up with TRBD2. The V segment lost 4 bases and the J segment 2 bases; nucleotides outside the gene matches: 11. Germline values: CDR1 SGDLS, CDR2 YYNGEE. The CDR3 consists of 19 residues. This CDR3 reads CASSPGLAGGRQAYNEQFF. In nucleotides, the CDR3 is TGTGCCAGCAGCCCAGGACTAGCGGGGGGCCGTCAAGCCTACAATGAGCAGTTCTTC. The complete variable domain, with remaining parts taken from reference TRBV9 and TRBJ2-1, reads DSGVTQTPKHLITATGQRVTLRCSPRSGDLSVYWYQQSLDQGLQFLIQYYNGEERAKGNILERFSAQQFPDLHSELNLSSLELGDSALYFCASSPGLAGGRQAYNEQFFGPGTRLTVL.

The chain recombines TRBV19 with TRBJ2-3; D might be TRBD2 (5 bases). V dropped 5 bases and J dropped 0 bases, with 12 bases sitting between them. CDR3 size: 15 residues. Germline V gene sequence: CDR1 LNHDA, CDR2 SQIVND (reference sequence). The CDR3 DNA is TGTGCCAGTAGTGCAACGGACTTAAGCACAGATACGCAGTATTTT. Amino acids: CASSATDLSTDTQYF.

V gene TRBV4-1 combines with J gene TRBJ1-2; 7 bases agree with TRBD1. The germline V gene encodes CDR1 MGHRA and CDR2 YSYEKL. The CDR3 has 15 residues. The ends lost 0 bases at V and 5 bases at J; junction bases unmatched: 6. In DNA, the CDR3 is TGCGCCAGCAGCCAAGAACAACAGGGGACTTATGGCTACACCTTC. It codes for CASSQEQQGTYGYTF.